This T cell receptor (beta chain) was recovered during a study of shared clonotypes between healthy human individuals (dated by TCRdb to 2020 to 2021). Study-wide context: The cohort included a few men and two women between 18 and 49 years of age. For each donor, CD4 naive and CD4 memory were each run on three plates, CD8 naive on two plates, and CD8 memory on one plate. To estimate repertoire size and how much clonotype sharing occurs between individuals, the study deeply sequenced the blood TCR repertoires of several healthy adults. Libraries were prepared and TCR repertoires were sequenced by different laboratories using diverse techniques, in order to increase sequencing depth and limit assay-specific biases. Each donor's leukapheresis produced roughly between roughly 0.85 and 9 billion PBMCs. Findings and caveats that apply to the study as a whole: Compared with non-shared clonotypes, the clonotypes found in all four sorted-subset donors had higher generation probabilities. Even with the large sequencing depth, rarefaction of the sorted-subset datasets indicated that sequencing was incomplete. Naive subsets generally had larger estimated clonotype richness than memory subsets. The genetic and exposure-history diversity represented was limited by the small number of donors. Sampling was restricted to blood, and TCR repertoires in tissues likely differ from the TCR repertoires found in blood. Around 5% of naive CD4, around 3.6% of naive CD8, 2.3% of memory CD4, and over 0.35% of memory CD8 clonotypes were shared across a few donors. Pairwise subsampling indicated that sequencing depth was expected to affect the degree of clonotype sharing among donors.

Donors were healthy HIV-negative adults with no recently reported acute infections or vaccinations. All donors were Caucasian adults living in Nashville, Tennessee, USA. CD4+ T cells were enriched through magnetic negative selection, after which naive cells were positively selected on CD45RA and the remaining negative fraction served as the memory subset. Blood was collected by leukapheresis, and PBMCs were isolated by Ficoll-Histopaque density gradient centrifugation and then cryopreserved in liquid nitrogen vapor phase. Analytical flow cytometry was used to check the purity and quantity of each magnetically sorted T cell population. From each sorted fraction, genomic DNA was isolated and quantified by UV absorbance on a Nanodrop 2000c. Using the deep immunoSEQ assay, multiplex PCR amplified TCR CDR3 regions from genomic DNA. Extracted genomic DNA from each cell subset was distributed evenly across all wells of several immunoSEQ 96-well plates, and each plate was treated as a replicate. For sorted subsets, each replicate PCR was loaded with 200 ng genomic DNA, equivalent to 30,000 to 35,000 T cell genomes. Purified libraries were quantified with a Qubit 3.0 fluorometer, sized on a Bioanalyzer 2100, and re-quantified with the KAPA Library Quantification kit. A separate single-read 150-cycle Illumina NextSeq 550 flow cell was used to sequence each immunoSEQ 96-well plate. In the original analysis: Because the immunoSEQ output included only junctional sequences and no quality scores, the filtering could not be the same as the filtering used for full-length reads. Sequences were annotated with PyIR, a Python wrapper for IgBLAST v1.9, and V/J genes and CDR3 were assigned using IMGT germline references. Reads with weak V/J assignments (E-value above 1e-6), missing CDR3, stop codons, out-of-frame junctions, or ambiguous translated residues were removed. A V3J clonotype was defined by an identical inferred V gene, J gene, and CDR3 amino acid sequence. Percentage overlap between repertoires was computed as shared unique clonotypes divided by the size of the smaller repertoire. Repertoire richness was assessed with RTK rarefaction, the Chao1 estimator, and Recon v2.1 estimates of unobserved clonotypes. OLGA was used to compute generation probabilities for all TCRbeta clonotypes that the gDNA method yielded from a few donors. TCRdb carries this immuneACCESS record with in-frame sequences only. Its versions omit some clonotypes, under half of them owing to an unresolved V gene in the studies checked, with the rest unexplained. V, J and clone size derive from that table, while D and trimming were established from the DNA sequence. The sample table holds a few hundred thousand clones, of which more than 60% were seen once. The ten most abundant clones make up 10% of the sample.

As concerns this clone: Its antigen is still unknown. Base qualities were left out, and no much larger clone turns up one base away.

Taken from cysteine to phenylalanine, the CDR3 has 15 residues. The entry retains the CDR3 DNA only, 45 bases that are in frame from base 1. V gives up 4 bases and J gives up 8 bases, and the segment between their germline ends measures 18 bases. For CDR1 and CDR2, the germline V gene (reference sequence) lists SGHNT and YYREEE. This TCR derives from a young man in good health. The sequence is built from TRBV5-4 and TRBJ1-4, with the D gene not confidently named. The sequencing sample was made of memory CD4+ T cells sorted from blood. Read against the paper, the sample's cell subset or site label means: CD45RA-negative fraction. Here the CDR3 is given as CASSKGSQAGEKLFF. The nucleotides are TGTGCCAGCAGCAAAGGATCGCAGGCTGGGGAAAAACTGTTTTTT.